The clone carrying this TCR beta chain has a count of ten or more. Its antigen is not identified. Time point in this sample: newly diagnosed GD, antithyroid drugs for less than 3 months. TCR sequences were obtained from RNA taken from PBMCs. Patients all came to the study from an endocrinology department in Xi'an, China. Construction of the TCR beta libraries employed iRepertoire HTBI primers in conjunction with Arm-PCR of CDR3 regions. MiXCR was run by TCRdb on the multiplex PCR reads, yielding one entry per CDR3 protein. The data hold 250,000 to 400,000 distinct CDR3 sequences, with approximately 20% observed a single time. The CDR3 sequence is 17 residues long. Germline CDR1 MDHEN, CDR2 SYDVKM. Trimming removed 3 bases at V and 6 bases at J, with 21 bases between. This sample is part of a study of regulatory T cells in long-lasting Graves disease. Study at large: Graves' patients, diagnosed recently, had received antithyroid drugs under 3 months. Study results and caveats: TCR diversity was lower in persistent than newly diagnosed Graves' disease. Thyroid tissue went unexamined; only peripheral blood was analyzed.

This clonotype originated in a female donor with Graves disease. The chain combines TRBV28 with TRBJ1-5; perhaps TRBD1 as D (6 bases). Sample: peripheral blood mononuclear cells (PBMCs), taken at new diagnosis, from a patient treated with antithyroid drugs. The CDR3 protein is CASSFYYNVGGTQPQHF. CDR3 in DNA: TGTGCCAGCAGTTTCTATTATAATGTAGGGGGAACTCAGCCCCAGCATTTT.